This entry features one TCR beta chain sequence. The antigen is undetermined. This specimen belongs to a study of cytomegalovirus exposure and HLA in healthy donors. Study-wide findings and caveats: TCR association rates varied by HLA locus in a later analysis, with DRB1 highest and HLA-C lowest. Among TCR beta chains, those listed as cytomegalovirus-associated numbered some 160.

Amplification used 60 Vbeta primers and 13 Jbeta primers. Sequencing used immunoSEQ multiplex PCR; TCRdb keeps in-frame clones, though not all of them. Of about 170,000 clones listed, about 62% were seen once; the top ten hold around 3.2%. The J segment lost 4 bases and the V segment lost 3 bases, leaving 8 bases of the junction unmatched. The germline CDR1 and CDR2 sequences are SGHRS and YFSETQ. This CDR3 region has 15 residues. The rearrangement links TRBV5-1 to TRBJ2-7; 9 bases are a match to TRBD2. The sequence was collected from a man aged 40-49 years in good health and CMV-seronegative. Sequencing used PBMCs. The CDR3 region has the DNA TGCGCCAGCAGCTCGGGAGGGACTAGCATATACGAGCAGTACTTC. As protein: CASSSGGTSIYEQYF.